The clone carrying this TCR beta chain turned up a few times. No antigen is known for it. The data are from a study of beta chain features in type 1 diabetes. Points from the study as a whole: A potential PCR bias toward shorter templates would be equal in patient and control samples. All four CD4+ subsets of Type 1 diabetes patients contained TCRB CDR3s that were moderately but significantly shorter.

The whole isolated RNA underwent reverse transcription, so sequencing captured expressed TCRB transcripts. Clones were read by immunoSEQ multiplex PCR, and TCRdb kept only the in-frame ones, dropping some. The sample contains hundreds of thousands of clones, approximately 15% of which appear only once. This CDR3 comprises 16 residues. Germline CDR1 SGHTA, CDR2 FQGNSA. The J segment lost 8 bases and the V segment lost 5 bases, leaving 14 bases of the junction unmatched. This clonotype was sampled from a man aged 25 to 40 in good health. The specimen was naive CD4+ T cells from blood. This sequence joins TRBV7-2 and TRBJ2-1; 8 nucleotides line up with TRBD1. CDR3 coding DNA: TGTGCCAGCAGCACCTCAACACGGACAGGGAGTCATGAGCAGTTCTTC. Residues: CASSTSTRTGSHEQFF.